The present T cell receptor beta chain was sequenced within a study of radiation and T cells in renal cell carcinoma (dated by TCRdb to 2019 to 2021). Regarding the complete study: Samples came from a clinical trial, in which primary renal cell carcinomas received 15 Gy stereotactic body radiation therapy followed by nephrectomy 4 weeks later. Across all 50 or so samples, roughly 3,700,000 unique CDR3 nucleotide sequences encoding 2,658,974 unique CDR3 amino acid sequences were identified. A total of some 55 samples underwent TCR beta sequencing, made up of 25 or so tumors and some 27 peripheral blood samples.

Of note for this clone: Its specific antigen is unknown. At one of its ends the junction is not consistent with the germline gene, which may arise from a read error.

Per the publication, the time point label means: blood 2 weeks post-SBRT. The treatment or condition label, as the study defines it: 15 Gy SBRT to primary tumor, nephrectomy 4 weeks later. Serial peripheral blood from radiation-treated patients was sampled at baseline, 2 weeks and 4 weeks after SBRT to track tumor-enriched clonotypes. Every patient's renal cell carcinoma showed clear cell pathology. Genomic DNA for TCR sequencing was prepared using the QIAamp DNA Blood Mini Kit (Qiagen). The analyses included only samples that passed all quality control checks. Following the manufacturer's recommendations, the immunoSEQ kit was used to generate TCR beta libraries from genomic DNA. To prepare the libraries, a first multiplex PCR with proprietary primers was run, followed by a second PCR that added unique barcodes, and a bead cleanup was done after each round. A kit-provided positive control reaction and a negative control reaction were included in every sample batch. The final libraries were assessed on an Agilent 4200 TapeStation D1000 ScreenTape, pooled by volume, and quantified by qPCR. Sequencing ran on an Illumina NextSeq500 with a MidOutput 150-cycle cartridge, using 156 Read1 and 15 Index1 cycles with kit custom primers. The pooled library was loaded at approximately 0.92 pM with about 20% PhiX control spiked in. The published analysis was carried out like this. The vendor-processed data were analyzed in R, and a clonotype was defined as all T cells that share the same CDR3 nucleotide sequence. For clone abundance analyses, frequencies were normalized to the 10,000 most abundant clones in each sample. Public T cell clones, which averaged fewer than five per sample, were excluded before analysis. A difference in abundance of at least 32-fold between compartments was used to define tumor-enriched and baseline blood-enriched clonotypes. A beta-binomial differential abundance model was applied to find clonotypes that expanded or contracted between blood time points. Similarity between tumor and blood repertoires was quantified using the Baroni-Urbani and Buser coefficient, and groups were compared with two-tailed Wilcoxon tests in R. This immuneACCESS table, as held by TCRdb, lists in-frame sequences with V and J called but not all clones. Of the missing ones, under half trace to an unresolved V gene in checked studies; the others have no known cause. V and J calls and clone size are given by that table; D and trimming were obtained from the DNA. For this sample the table gives more than 100,000 clones, of which around 90% were detected only once. Of the sample, around 6% is held by the ten largest clones.

Overall study results and their limits: In blood, the top tumor clonotypes increased from baseline to 2 weeks after radiation and then shrank by 4 weeks, which suggests a temporary expansion of tumor-resident clones. Because pretreatment tumor biopsies were not available, the study could not determine whether clonotypes were already present within the tumor at baseline. Effects of radiation dose or scheduling on the TCR repertoire could not be addressed with the single-armed trial design. Dynamics of the blood repertoire were not tracked past 4 weeks after treatment.

This TCR derives from a woman aged 70-85 years with renal cell carcinoma. The sample in question was blood, obtained from a patient whose treatment included radiotherapy and nephrectomy.

The DNA sequence is TGTGCTAGCAGCTTAGACCGGGGCTCGGGCGAGACCCAGTACTTC. Translation gives CASSLDRGSGETQYF. The chain is encoded by TRBV7-7 joined to TRBJ2-5; the D gene may be TRBD1 or TRBD2, since each aligns over 5 bases. There are 15 amino acids in the CDR3, from cysteine to phenylalanine inclusive. Kept here is only the CDR3 DNA, which spans 45 bases and is read in frame from base 1. In the germline V gene (reference sequence), CDR1 corresponds to SSHAT and CDR2 to FNYEAQ.